Presented here are 22 T cell receptor beta chains from one specimen sequenced in a study of T cells in Graves' hyperthyroidism and ophthalmopathy. Amplification of TCR beta CDR3 regions was performed using RNA transcripts as template. A first-round RT-PCR of the TCR CDR3 used the HTBI primer set. TCRdb reprocessed the multiplex PCR reads with MiXCR, giving one entry per CDR3 protein. The sample holds about 500,000 distinct CDR3 sequences; 15% to 20% are singletons and the top ten take approximately 20%. What was sequenced was blood. These receptors all stem from a woman younger than 35 with Graves' hyperthyroidism.

This clonotype was picked up many times. The gene calls are TRBV6-6 and TRBJ2-3; 9 bases agree with TRBD2. J was trimmed by 4 bases and V by 0 bases; bases with no gene match: 2. The V gene's germline CDR1 is MNHNY and CDR2 SVGAGI (reference sequence). There are 15 residues in the CDR3. CDR3 loop: CASSYSGLAPDTQYF. CDR3 nucleotides: TGTGCCAGCAGTTACTCGGGACTAGCCCCAGATACGCAGTATTTT.

V usage is TRBV2 and J usage is TRBJ1-2, with D maybe TRBD1 (5 bases). With 7 bases removed from V and 4 bases from J, the gap between germline ends came to 16 bases. Germline V lookup: CDR1 SNHLY, CDR2 FYNNEI. This CDR3 has 14 amino acids. This CDR3 is CASIMQTVIYGYTF. CDR3 coding DNA: TGTGCCAGCATCATGCAGACAGTAATCTATGGCTACACCTTC.

The sample holds a few counts of this clonotype. The chain couples TRBV11-3 to TRBJ1-2, with D uncertain. This CDR3 comprises 14 residues. Between the trimmed V and J ends, which lost 4 bases and 8 bases, there was a span of 17 bases. Germline V gives CDR1 SGHNT, CDR2 YENEEA. CDR3 region: CASSSVHPANGYTF. In DNA, the CDR3 is TGTGCCAGCAGCTCGGTCCACCCAGCTAACGGCTACACCTTC.

This clonotype showed up just a few times. J is TRBJ2-6 and V is TRBV12-5, with D perhaps TRBD1 (5 bases). The germline V and J ends were trimmed by 3 bases and 0 bases, with 12 bases remaining between them. CDR1 and CDR2 from the germline V gene are LGHNT and FRNRAP. The CDR3 is 17 amino acids. The CDR3 reads CASGFRGILSGANVLTF. The CDR3 bases are TGTGCTAGTGGTTTTAGGGGCATTCTCTCTGGGGCCAACGTCCTGACTTTC.

This sequence joins TRBV29-1 and TRBJ2-4; possible D gene TRBD1, 6 bases. The CDR3 spans 14 residues. The germline V and J ends were trimmed by 7 bases and 0 bases, with 13 bases remaining between them. Germline assignment: CDR1 SQVTM and CDR2 ANQGSEA. The CDR3 here is CSAVDRLAKNIQYF. In DNA, the CDR3 is TGCAGCGCCGTCGACAGGCTAGCCAAAAACATTCAGTACTTC.

At least ten counts were recorded for this clonotype. The chain carries TRBV28 and TRBJ2-3; the match to TRBD2 covers 7 bases. The V segment lost 5 bases and the J segment 4 bases; nucleotides outside the gene matches: 9. The CDR3 has 15 residues. CDR1 MDHEN and CDR2 SYDVKM come from the germline V gene. CDR3 amino acids: CASSRTDRGADTQYF. CDR3 bases: TGTGCCAGCAGTCGCACAGACCGGGGGGCAGATACGCAGTATTTT.

This clonotype came up many times. The rearrangement links TRBV6-2 or TRBV6-3 to TRBJ1-1, with TRBD1 as a possible D gene (6 bases). Looked up from germline, CDR1 is MNHEY and CDR2 is SVGEGT. V dropped 2 bases and J dropped 1 base, with 8 bases sitting between them. The CDR3 loop spans 14 amino acids. CDR3 loop: CASSYGGGNTEAFF. CDR3 coding DNA: TGTGCCAGCAGTTACGGGGGCGGGAACACTGAAGCTTTCTTT.

This clonotype was counted ten times or more. CDR3: CASSFGLADKQFF. The CDR3 bases are TGTGCCAGCAGTTTCGGACTAGCGGACAAGCAGTTCTTC. The rearrangement uses TRBV12-3 or TRBV12-4 and TRBJ2-1, with 10 bases aligning to TRBD2. The CDR3 is 13 amino acids. Trimming removed 3 bases from V and 11 bases from J; junction bases left unmatched: 4.

The V and J genes are TRBV19 and TRBJ1-1; weak D call: TRBD1 (6 bases). Germline lookup yields CDR1 LNHDA and CDR2 SQIVND (reference sequence). Trimming removed 3 bases from V and 4 bases from J, with 12 bases in between. The length of the CDR3 is 14 residues. The DNA for the CDR3 is TGTGCCAGTAGTATCCGGGGAGGGGGCACTGAAGCTTTCTTT. This gives the protein CASSIRGGGTEAFF.

This clonotype was observed many times. V usage is TRBV4-1 and J usage is TRBJ2-7; D is ambiguous. This CDR3 comprises 14 residues. Per the germline V gene, CDR1 is MGHRA and CDR2 is YSYEKL. V was shortened by 1 base and J by 3 bases, with 10 bases between the two germline ends. CDR3 protein: CASSQVGRNYEQYF. CDR3 in DNA: TGCGCCAGCAGCCAAGTGGGCCGGAACTACGAGCAGTACTTC.

This clonotype has a count of ten or more. The chain links TRBV7-2 to TRBJ2-1; no firm D call. V lost 1 base and J lost 0, with 16 bases in between. The germline V gene encodes CDR1 SGHTA and CDR2 FQGNSA. This CDR3 is 18 amino acids long. The CDR3 DNA is TGTGCCAGCAGCTTAGAAGGACCGCGGTCGAGCTCCTACAATGAGCAGTTCTTC. It translates to CASSLEGPRSSSYNEQFF.

This clonotype occurred many times. This rearrangement joins TRBV6-1 to TRBJ2-7, with D perhaps given as TRBD1 or TRBD2 (6 bases each). This CDR3 region has 15 residues. V lost 5 bases and J 5 bases, leaving 19 bases between the germline ends. Per germline, CDR1 MNHNS and CDR2 SASEGT. CDR3 in amino acids: CASSPGVGGVNEQYF. The CDR3 nucleotides read TGTGCCAGCAGTCCCGGAGTGGGGGGCGTGAACGAGCAGTACTTC.

The table lists this clonotype with a few counts. V is TRBV7-9 and J is TRBJ2-7; TRBD1 matches at 7 bases. Germline loops: CDR1 SEHNR, CDR2 FQNEAQ (reference sequence). This CDR3 is 14 amino acids long. J gave up 2 bases and V 5 bases, and 6 bases lay outside the gene matches. CDR3 residues: CASSPPGQPYEQYF. The CDR3 nucleotides read TGTGCCAGCAGCCCACCGGGACAGCCCTACGAGCAGTACTTC.

This clonotype appeared many times. J is TRBJ2-1 and V is TRBV27, with 13 bases matching TRBD2. The CDR3 covers 17 residues. The V gene end was trimmed by 3 bases and the J gene end by 1 base; junction bases not matched to a gene: 3. Germline V lookup: CDR1 MNHEY, CDR2 SMNVEV (reference sequence). Here the CDR3 reads CASSFPLAGGSYNEQFF. The CDR3 nucleotides read TGTGCCAGCAGTTTTCCACTAGCGGGGGGGTCCTACAATGAGCAGTTCTTC.

This clonotype was recorded many times. This chain connects TRBV5-1 to TRBJ2-3; possible D gene TRBD2, 6 bases. Trimming shortened V by 0 bases and J by 6 bases, and 11 bases separated the two germline ends. Germline CDR1 is SGHRS and CDR2 is YFSETQ. The CDR3 has 14 amino acids. The CDR3 reads CASSLETSADTQYF. CDR3 bases: TGCGCCAGCAGCTTGGAGACTAGTGCCGATACGCAGTATTTT.

V gene TRBV7-9 combines with J gene TRBJ2-1; 9 bases line up with TRBD1. V lost 7 bases, J lost 7 bases, and 2 bases stayed unmatched. The CDR3 runs 12 residues. Germline V gene sequence: CDR1 SEHNR, CDR2 FQNEAQ (reference sequence). The CDR3 DNA sequence: TGTGCCAGCAAGGACAGGGGTAATGAGCAGTTCTTC. Translated, it gives CASKDRGNEQFF.

CDR3 sequence reads: CASSLAGTGVSNTGELFF. The CDR3 nucleotides are TGCGCCAGCAGCTTGGCCGGGACAGGGGTTTCGAACACCGGGGAGCTGTTTTTT. V is TRBV5-1 and J is TRBJ2-2, with TRBD1 matching 10 bases. Losses at the gene ends were 0 bases for V and 0 bases for J; bases not matched to a gene: 5. The CDR3 extends over 18 amino acids. In germline, CDR1 is SGHRS, CDR2 YFSETQ.

There are many counts of this clonotype. The V and J genes are TRBV12-3 or TRBV12-4 and TRBJ1-1; TRBD1 is a possible D gene (6 bases). The CDR3 is 15 amino acids. V was shortened by 4 bases and J by 0 bases, with 12 bases between the two germline ends. CDR3 sequence reads: CASSSRQVMNTEAFF. The CDR3 region has the DNA TGTGCCAGCAGTTCTAGACAGGTCATGAACACTGAAGCTTTCTTT.

This chain uses TRBV9 with TRBJ2-1; 9 bases fit TRBD1. This CDR3 is built from 14 residues. With 3 bases clipped from V and 5 bases from J, the junction kept 3 bases outside the gene matches. Germline values: CDR1 SGDLS, CDR2 YYNGEE. The chain's CDR3 is CASSADRGDNEQFF. The DNA for the CDR3 is TGTGCCAGCAGCGCAGACAGGGGGGACAATGAGCAGTTCTTC.

In its sample, this clonotype was seen many times. V and J are TRBV7-2 and TRBJ2-1, with 11 bases matching TRBD2. This CDR3 is built from 16 residues. The V gene end was trimmed by 1 base and the J gene end by 6 bases; junction bases not matched to a gene: 5. The germline V gene has CDR1 SGHTA and CDR2 FQGNSA. CDR3 residues: CASSLVVTSGINEQFF. In nucleotides, the CDR3 is TGTGCCAGCAGCTTAGTGGTGACTAGCGGGATCAATGAGCAGTTCTTC.

A few counts support this clonotype. The CDR3 DNA reads as TGCAGTGCTAGGATCGGACTAGGAGGCTACGAGCAGTTCTTC. This encodes CSARIGLGGYEQFF. The chain links TRBV20-1 to TRBJ2-1; 7 bases fit TRBD2. The CDR3 totals 14 residues. J lost 10 bases, V lost 3 bases, and 12 bases had no gene match. Germline lookup yields CDR1 DFQATT and CDR2 SNEGSKA (reference sequence).

This clonotype has a single count. V is TRBV4-2 and J is TRBJ2-3; tentatively, D is TRBD2 (6 bases). The CDR3 totals 16 residues. Deletions cut 0 bases from V and 5 bases from J, with 15 bases between. Germline loops: CDR1 LGHNA, CDR2 YNFKEQ. In nucleotides, the CDR3 is TGTGCCAGCAGCCAAGATTTGCGCTCGCGGGAAGATACGCAGTATTTT. The encoded protein is CASSQDLRSREDTQYF.